The rows below give T cell receptor beta chains drawn from one sample of a study of blood T cell repertoires in COVID-19. TCRdb keeps only in-frame clones here, not all; method: immunoSEQ multiplex PCR. Among roughly 60,000 clones listed, nearly 80% were seen once. The sample taken for sequencing was peripheral blood. The source is a human donor in a cohort sampled during active COVID-19. Each CDR3 is given with its conserved first and last residue. The order of the fields is V gene, clone size, D gene, J gene, CDR3 DNA, CDR3 protein. The D gene is left open where the match is weak. For some rows the clone size is stated as once, few or many, or as a class when expanded; others skip it.

V gene: TRBV5-1; clone size: NA; D gene: NA; J gene: TRBJ2-3; CDR3 DNA: TGCGCCAGCAGCCCCAACAGGGGGGGGGATACGCAGTATTTT; CDR3 protein: CASSPNRGGDTQYF
V gene: TRBV7-2; clone size: many; D gene: TRBD2; J gene: TRBJ2-1; CDR3 DNA: TGTGCCAGCAGCTCGACTAGCGGGGGGCACAATGAGCAGTTCTTC; CDR3 protein: CASSSTSGGHNEQFF
V gene: TRBV4-3; clone size: NA; D gene: NA; J gene: TRBJ1-2; CDR3 DNA: TGCGCCAGCAGCCAAGATAGACAGGAGTATGGCTACACCTTC; CDR3 protein: CASSQDRQEYGYTF
V gene: TRBV30; clone size: once; D gene: TRBD1; J gene: TRBJ1-5; CDR3 DNA: TGTGCCTGGAGTGTCGGACAGGGGGCAAGGGAGCCCCAGCATTTT; CDR3 protein: CAWSVGQGAREPQHF
V gene: TRBV29-1; clone size: NA; D gene: NA; J gene: TRBJ1-5; CDR3 DNA: TGCAGCATTTCGACCGGGGGGAACAATCAGCCCCAGCATTTT; CDR3 protein: CSISTGGNNQPQHF
V gene: TRBV6-5; clone size: NA; D gene: NA; J gene: TRBJ2-2; CDR3 DNA: TGTGCCAGCAACAGATACACCGGGGAGCTGTTTTTT; CDR3 protein: CASNRYTGELFF
V gene: TRBV2; clone size: NA; D gene: NA; J gene: TRBJ1-4; CDR3 DNA: TGTGCCAGGGGCGCAGGCGGGAATGAAAAACTGTTTTTT; CDR3 protein: CARGAGGNEKLFF
V gene: TRBV5-5; clone size: NA; D gene: NA; J gene: TRBJ2-7; CDR3 DNA: TGTGCCAGCAGCTTGGAGCTCTCAACCTACGAGCAGTACTTC; CDR3 protein: CASSLELSTYEQYF
V gene: TRBV28; clone size: NA; D gene: NA; J gene: TRBJ1-2; CDR3 DNA: TGTGCCAGCATGCCAGGGGCCGCATCTATCTATGGCTACACCTTC; CDR3 protein: CASMPGAASIYGYTF
V gene: TRBV30; clone size: NA; D gene: NA; J gene: TRBJ2-2; CDR3 DNA: TGTGCCTGGAGGAGGGCTGGGGAGCTGTTTTTT; CDR3 protein: CAWRRAGELFF
V gene: TRBV19; clone size: NA; D gene: NA; J gene: TRBJ1-1; CDR3 DNA: TGTGCCAGTAGTTTACAGGGGAACACTGAAGCTTTCTTT; CDR3 protein: CASSLQGNTEAFF
V gene: TRBV5-1; clone size: NA; D gene: TRBD2; J gene: TRBJ2-3; CDR3 DNA: TGCGCCAGCAGCTTAGAAGCGGGGGGAGATACGCAGTATTTT; CDR3 protein: CASSLEAGGDTQYF
V gene: TRBV5-1; clone size: once; D gene: TRBD1; J gene: TRBJ1-3; CDR3 DNA: TGCGCCAGCAGTGAACAGGGGCTCGGAAACACCATATATTTT; CDR3 protein: CASSEQGLGNTIYF
V gene: TRBV28; clone size: NA; D gene: NA; J gene: TRBJ2-1; CDR3 DNA: TGTGCCAGCAGTCCTTCTAGAAGCAATGAGCAGTTCTTC; CDR3 protein: CASSPSRSNEQFF
V gene: TRBV11-2; clone size: NA; D gene: NA; J gene: TRBJ1-1; CDR3 DNA: TGTGCCAGCAGCCCCGGCGGCACTGAAGCTTTCTTT; CDR3 protein: CASSPGGTEAFF
V gene: TRBV24-1; clone size: few; D gene: NA; J gene: TRBJ1-2; CDR3 DNA: TGTGCCACCAGTGCCTCATCCGCAGGACGGAGCGGGTGGAGCTACACCTTC; CDR3 protein: CATSASSAGRSGWSYTF
V gene: TRBV7-2; clone size: NA; D gene: NA; J gene: TRBJ1-2; CDR3 DNA: TGTGCCAGCAGCCTAACCGAATATGGCTACACCTTC; CDR3 protein: CASSLTEYGYTF
V gene: TRBV6-4; clone size: many; D gene: NA; J gene: TRBJ1-3; CDR3 DNA: TGTGCCAGCAGTGACTCGACGTCCGGGGTTTGGTCTGGAAACACCATATATTTT; CDR3 protein: CASSDSTSGVWSGNTIYF
V gene: TRBV19; clone size: NA; D gene: TRBD1; J gene: TRBJ2-7; CDR3 DNA: TGTGCCAGTAGCCGGGACAGGGGGTACTACGAGCAGTACTTC; CDR3 protein: CASSRDRGYYEQYF
V gene: TRBV9; clone size: NA; D gene: TRBD2; J gene: TRBJ2-5; CDR3 DNA: TGTGCCAGCAGCGTAGGTCTAGCGGGATTTGAGACCCAGTACTTC; CDR3 protein: CASSVGLAGFETQYF
V gene: TRBV4-3; clone size: NA; D gene: TRBD1; J gene: TRBJ1-3; CDR3 DNA: TGCGCCAGCAGCGGGACAGTTGGCAACACCATATATTTT; CDR3 protein: CASSGTVGNTIYF
V gene: TRBV27; clone size: NA; D gene: NA; J gene: TRBJ2-3; CDR3 DNA: TGTGCCAGCAGCCCAGGACTAAACCAAGATACGCAGTATTTT; CDR3 protein: CASSPGLNQDTQYF
V gene: TRBV5-1; clone size: NA; D gene: TRBD1; J gene: TRBJ2-2; CDR3 DNA: TGCGCCAGCAGCCCGACAGGGGTGTACACCGGGGAGCTGTTTTTT; CDR3 protein: CASSPTGVYTGELFF
V gene: TRBV28; clone size: NA; D gene: NA; J gene: TRBJ2-2; CDR3 DNA: TGTGCCAGCAGGGGGCATGGTACCGGGGAGCTGTTTTTT; CDR3 protein: CASRGHGTGELFF
V gene: TRBV4-1; clone size: NA; D gene: TRBD2; J gene: TRBJ2-2; CDR3 DNA: TGCGCCAGCAGCGCGACTAGCGGGAGAACCGGGGAGCTGTTTTTT; CDR3 protein: CASSATSGRTGELFF
V gene: TRBV6-6; clone size: many; D gene: TRBD2; J gene: TRBJ2-1; CDR3 DNA: TGTGCCAGCAGCCAAGCTACTAGCGGGGGGAATGAGCAGTTCTTC; CDR3 protein: CASSQATSGGNEQFF
V gene: TRBV2; clone size: NA; D gene: TRBD1; J gene: TRBJ1-1; CDR3 DNA: TGTGCCAGCGCAGACAGGGTGAACACTGAAGCTTTCTTT; CDR3 protein: CASADRVNTEAFF
V gene: TRBV3-1/TRBV3-2; clone size: NA; D gene: TRBD2; J gene: TRBJ2-4; CDR3 DNA: TGTGCCAGCAGCCAAGATCCGAGCGGGGCAAACATTCAGTACTTC; CDR3 protein: CASSQDPSGANIQYF
V gene: TRBV19; clone size: NA; D gene: NA; J gene: TRBJ1-5; CDR3 DNA: TGTGCCAGTAGTATAGGGGCAGGGAAAAATCAGCCCCAGCATTTT; CDR3 protein: CASSIGAGKNQPQHF
V gene: TRBV7-9; clone size: NA; D gene: TRBD1; J gene: TRBJ2-7; CDR3 DNA: TGTGCCAGCAGCTGGGGGGGGACAGGGGAAGAGCAGTACTTC; CDR3 protein: CASSWGGTGEEQYF
V gene: TRBV3-1/TRBV3-2; clone size: NA; D gene: NA; J gene: TRBJ2-7; CDR3 DNA: TGTGCCAGCAGCCAAGCCCCTAGTAGCTACGAGCAGTACTTC; CDR3 protein: CASSQAPSSYEQYF
V gene: TRBV5-6; clone size: once; D gene: NA; J gene: TRBJ2-5; CDR3 DNA: TGTGCCAGCAGCCCCGGGACTGCAGGGCGGGAGACCCAGTACTTC; CDR3 protein: CASSPGTAGRETQYF
V gene: TRBV5-1; clone size: NA; D gene: TRBD1; J gene: TRBJ1-2; CDR3 DNA: TGCGCCAGCAGCTTGGTAGGGGACAGGGATGGCTACACCTTC; CDR3 protein: CASSLVGDRDGYTF
V gene: TRBV5-5; clone size: NA; D gene: NA; J gene: TRBJ1-2; CDR3 DNA: TGTGCCAGCAGCTTTTCCAGGTCTAACTATGGCTACACCTTC; CDR3 protein: CASSFSRSNYGYTF
V gene: TRBV12-3/TRBV12-4; clone size: NA; D gene: NA; J gene: TRBJ1-5; CDR3 DNA: TGTGCCAGCAGGCGAGACAGATATCAGCCCCAGCATTTT; CDR3 protein: CASRRDRYQPQHF
V gene: TRBV5-8; clone size: NA; D gene: NA; J gene: TRBJ1-2; CDR3 DNA: TGTGCCAGCAAGCTAAGGAGCTATGGCTACACCTTC; CDR3 protein: CASKLRSYGYTF
V gene: TRBV6-5; clone size: NA; D gene: NA; J gene: TRBJ2-7; CDR3 DNA: TGTGCCAGCAGTTCCCCCCGGGGGGCGTACGAGCAGTACTTC; CDR3 protein: CASSSPRGAYEQYF
V gene: TRBV4-2; clone size: NA; D gene: NA; J gene: TRBJ1-1; CDR3 DNA: TGTGCCAGCAGCCAAGATTGGACTCCCTCTGAAGCTTTCTTT; CDR3 protein: CASSQDWTPSEAFF
V gene: TRBV5-1; clone size: NA; D gene: NA; J gene: TRBJ2-7; CDR3 DNA: TGCGCCAGCAGCTCGACAGGGAGGTTGAGCGAGCAGTACTTC; CDR3 protein: CASSSTGRLSEQYF
V gene: TRBV5-8; clone size: NA; D gene: NA; J gene: TRBJ2-6; CDR3 DNA: TGTGCCAGCAGCTTACAGGGTCGAGGGGCCAACGTCCTGACTTTC; CDR3 protein: CASSLQGRGANVLTF
V gene: TRBV7-9; clone size: NA; D gene: NA; J gene: TRBJ1-1; CDR3 DNA: TGTGCCAGCAGCTTATATGCAGGGGACACTGAAGCTTTCTTT; CDR3 protein: CASSLYAGDTEAFF
V gene: TRBV3-1/TRBV3-2; clone size: NA; D gene: NA; J gene: TRBJ2-7; CDR3 DNA: TGTGCCAGCAGCCAAGCGACCCTCGGGGTTCGCTCCTACGAGCAGTACTTC; CDR3 protein: CASSQATLGVRSYEQYF
V gene: TRBV5-1; clone size: NA; D gene: TRBD2; J gene: TRBJ2-3; CDR3 DNA: TGCGCCAGCAGCGCCTCAGCGGGGCCAGATACGCAGTATTTT; CDR3 protein: CASSASAGPDTQYF
V gene: TRBV2; clone size: NA; D gene: NA; J gene: TRBJ1-2; CDR3 DNA: TGTGCCAGCAGTGAGGCAGGGGCGTCTGGCTACACCTTC; CDR3 protein: CASSEAGASGYTF
V gene: TRBV30; clone size: NA; D gene: NA; J gene: TRBJ1-6; CDR3 DNA: TGTGCCTGGAGCCCCGGGACACGATATAATTCACCCCTCCACTTT; CDR3 protein: CAWSPGTRYNSPLHF
V gene: TRBV12-3/TRBV12-4; clone size: once; D gene: NA; J gene: TRBJ2-1; CDR3 DNA: TGTGCCAGTGGCGGGATTGCTAACAATGAGCAGTTCTTC; CDR3 protein: CASGGIANNEQFF
V gene: TRBV18; clone size: NA; D gene: NA; J gene: TRBJ1-2; CDR3 DNA: TGTGCCAGCTCACCAGAAGGACAGCGCGGCTACACCTTC; CDR3 protein: CASSPEGQRGYTF
V gene: TRBV7-8; clone size: once; D gene: TRBD1; J gene: TRBJ2-7; CDR3 DNA: TGTGCCAGCAGCCCCAGGGGGACCCCCGCAGGCTCCTACGAGCAGTACTTC; CDR3 protein: CASSPRGTPAGSYEQYF
V gene: TRBV4-2; clone size: once; D gene: NA; J gene: TRBJ2-5; CDR3 DNA: TGTGCCAGCAGCCACGCCCGAGGAGAGACCCAGTACTTC; CDR3 protein: CASSHARGETQYF
V gene: TRBV6-5; clone size: few; D gene: TRBD1; J gene: TRBJ1-1; CDR3 DNA: TGTGCCAGCAGTCTCGGGACAGGGGTTAACACTGAAGCTTTCTTT; CDR3 protein: CASSLGTGVNTEAFF
V gene: TRBV6-1; clone size: NA; D gene: NA; J gene: TRBJ1-1; CDR3 DNA: TGTGCCAGCAGTGAGCGAGGGGGAGCTTTCTTT; CDR3 protein: CASSERGGAFF
V gene: TRBV7-2; clone size: NA; D gene: TRBD2; J gene: TRBJ2-4; CDR3 DNA: TGTGCCAGCAGCCCCACCGGGGGAGCGGGGGGGAACATTCAGTACTTC; CDR3 protein: CASSPTGGAGGNIQYF